Listed here are 15 T cell receptor beta chains from one sample, sequenced in a study of identifying expanded T cells in peripheral blood. Generated by immunoSEQ multiplex PCR, the TCRdb table keeps only in-frame clones and is missing some. The repertoire holds about 94,000 clones, with approximately 88% as singletons. Sequencing was performed on blood. These receptors all come from a person aged 18 to 75 in good health.

This clone was counted a few times. This chain links TRBV6-1 with TRBJ2-5, with 11 bases matching TRBD2. The CDR3 totals 15 residues. V lost 4 bases and J lost 2; bases outside the gene matches: 3. Germline CDR1 is MNHNS and CDR2 is SASEGT. This chain's CDR3 is CASSVLAGEQETQYF. As DNA, the CDR3 is TGTGCCAGCAGTGTACTAGCGGGAGAACAAGAGACCCAGTACTTC.

This rearrangement joins TRBV7-6 to TRBJ1-3; perhaps TRBD1 as D (6 bases). The CDR3 is made up of 16 amino acids. V lost 1 base and J 4 bases, leaving 14 bases between the germline ends. CDR1 and CDR2 (germline): SGHVS, FNYEAQ. CDR3: CASSLERADRGNTIYF. The CDR3 coding sequence is TGTGCCAGCAGCTTAGAAAGGGCCGACAGGGGAAACACCATATATTTT.

This chain links TRBV7-8 with TRBJ2-5; D ambiguous. The CDR3 covers 12 residues. The germline V and J ends were trimmed by 6 bases and 1 base, with 6 bases remaining between them. The V gene's germline CDR1 is SGHVS and CDR2 FQNEAQ. CDR3 sequence reads: CASSRTQETQYF. DNA of the CDR3: TGTGCCAGCAGTCGGACCCAAGAGACCCAGTACTTC.

This chain connects TRBV7-8 to TRBJ2-1, with 10 positions matching TRBD1. In germline, CDR1 is SGHVS, CDR2 FQNEAQ. V lost 2 bases, J lost 0 bases, and 10 bases stayed unmatched. The CDR3 totals 19 residues. In DNA form, the CDR3 reads TGTGCCAGCAGCTTATCGACAGGGGGCCTTTTCAGCTCCTACAATGAGCAGTTCTTC. Its protein product is CASSLSTGGLFSSYNEQFF.

This clone was recorded only once. The chain carries TRBV27 and TRBJ1-1; weak D call: TRBD1 (5 bases). The CDR3 runs 13 residues. V dropped 4 bases and J dropped 8 bases, with 14 bases sitting between them. Germline values: CDR1 MNHEY, CDR2 SMNVEV (reference sequence). CDR3 bases: TGTGCCAGCAGTTCCGACAGATTCTCCGAAGCTTTCTTT. This sequence encodes CASSSDRFSEAFF.

This sequence joins TRBV7-9 and TRBJ1-2; D call uncertain. The CDR3 length is 15 residues. Trimming removed 5 bases at V and 4 bases at J, with 17 bases between. CDR1 is SEHNR and CDR2 is FQNEAQ in the germline V gene (reference sequence). The CDR3 nucleotides are TGTGCCAGCAGCCCAGTGATCGGCCAGACCTATGGCTACACCTTC. Its protein is CASSPVIGQTYGYTF.

A few counts support this clone. V gene TRBV10-3 combines with J gene TRBJ1-2; 7 bases are shared with TRBD1. V was clipped by 8 bases and J by 8 bases; unmatched bases: 5. CDR1 ENHRY and CDR2 SYGVKD come from the germline V gene. The CDR3 spans 11 residues. For the CDR3, the DNA is TGTGCCATCGACGACAGGGACGGCTACACCTTC. Its translation is CAIDDRDGYTF.

The rearrangement links TRBV30 to TRBJ2-2; D is ambiguous. Germline V gene data show CDR1 as GTSNPN and CDR2 as SVGIG (reference sequence). The CDR3 runs 13 residues. Trimming cost V 0 bases and J 1 base, with 3 bases left between them. CDR3 sequence (DNA): TGTGCCTGGAGTGTAGGGAACACCGGGGAGCTGTTTTTT. It yields the protein CAWSVGNTGELFF.

V is TRBV11-3 and J is TRBJ2-3; no clear D gene. This CDR3 contains 12 residues. V lost 4 bases to trimming and J lost 2 bases, with 4 bases between them. From germline, CDR1 is SGHNT and CDR2 YENEEA. The CDR3 nucleotides are TGTGCCAGCAGCTCATTCACAGATACGCAGTATTTT. This encodes CASSSFTDTQYF.

The rearrangement uses TRBV10-3 and TRBJ1-2; 7 bases align to TRBD1. CDR3 length: 12 residues. V lost 4 bases to trimming and J lost 12 bases; unmatched junction nucleotides: 8. In germline, CDR1 is ENHRY, CDR2 SYGVKD. This CDR3 reads CAISGDQGGHTF. Here the CDR3 DNA reads TGTGCCATCAGTGGAGACCAGGGGGGTCACACCTTC.

The CDR3 sequence: CASSVGGIGVSGNTIYF. CDR3 coding DNA: TGTGCCAGCAGCGTAGGCGGTATAGGAGTATCTGGAAACACCATATATTTT. The gene calls are TRBV9 and TRBJ1-3; D remains unclear. The CDR3 runs 17 residues. Trimming pared 0 bases from V and 1 base from J, leaving 14 bases between. CDR1 and CDR2 (germline): SGDLS, YYNGEE. The full variable domain, rest sourced from reference TRBV9 and TRBJ1-3, is DSGVTQTPKHLITATGQRVTLRCSPRSGDLSVYWYQQSLDQGLQFLIQYYNGEERAKGNILERFSAQQFPDLHSELNLSSLELGDSALYFCASSVGGIGVSGNTIYFGEGSWLTVV.

V usage is TRBV30 and J usage is TRBJ1-1, with 8 bases identical to TRBD1. The germline CDR1 and CDR2 sequences are GTSNPN and SVGIG (reference sequence). This CDR3 has 14 amino acids. V lost 0 bases, J lost 5 bases, and 5 bases stayed unmatched. The DNA of the CDR3 is TGTGCCTGGAGTGTAAACAGGGGGGGTACTGAAGCTTTCTTT. Protein: CAWSVNRGGTEAFF.

This chain uses TRBV15 with TRBJ1-2; the D gene is possibly TRBD1 (5 bases). CDR3 length: 17 amino acids. Per the germline V gene, CDR1 is LNHNV and CDR2 is YYDKDF (reference sequence). Trimming took off 1 base at V and 3 bases at J, with 18 bases between the two ends. The CDR3 DNA follows: TGTGCCACCAGCAGAGTTGAGAGGGGCGTGAAGTACTATGGCTACACCTTC. Protein sequence: CATSRVERGVKYYGYTF.

The chain employs TRBV5-6 and TRBJ2-1; possible D gene TRBD2, 5 bases. The CDR3 length is 13 residues. The germline V and J ends were trimmed by 2 bases and 8 bases, with 11 bases remaining between them. From germline, CDR1 is SGHDT and CDR2 YYEEEE. CDR3 in DNA: TGTGCCAGCAGCTTACCTAGCAATTATGAGCAGTTCTTC. Translated, it gives CASSLPSNYEQFF.

This clone was detected only a few times. This chain uses TRBV2 with TRBJ2-7; TRBD2 aligns across 8 bases. The trim removed 8 bases at V and 3 bases at J, leaving 6 bases unmatched. The CDR3 is made up of 13 amino acids. Germline V CDR1 and CDR2: SNHLY, FYNNEI. For the CDR3, the DNA is TGTGCCAGCGGGACTAGTCTTTTCTACGAGCAGTACTTC. It codes for CASGTSLFYEQYF.